This TCR beta chain was recorded in a study of blood T cell repertoires in COVID-19. In the source study's methods: From reference gene primer amplification, estimates of nucleated cell counts were derived. Sequencing was performed with immunoSEQ multiplex PCR; in TCRdb, only in-frame clones are kept and a portion is missing. That table gives V, J and clone size, and the DNA gave D and trimming. The sample consists of 400,000 or so clones, over 75% of them appearing once. This clone was seen a few times. This CDR3 is built from 16 residues. V was pared by 0 bases and J by 1 base, with 10 bases between. CDR1 is MGHRA, CDR2 YSYEKL, per germline. Individuals aged about 18 to 89 years were recruited from 24 US areas.

This TCR was recovered from a man aged 40-50 years in a cohort exposed to, infected with or recovered from COVID-19 (not recorded which). J is TRBJ2-1 and V is TRBV4-1; D gene uncertain. The sequenced material came from PBMCs or T cells enriched from blood (not recorded which). CDR3 coding DNA: TGCGCCAGCAGCCAAGATCTCCGTACTTCCTACAATGAGCAGTTCTTC. Translating it yields CASSQDLRTSYNEQFF.